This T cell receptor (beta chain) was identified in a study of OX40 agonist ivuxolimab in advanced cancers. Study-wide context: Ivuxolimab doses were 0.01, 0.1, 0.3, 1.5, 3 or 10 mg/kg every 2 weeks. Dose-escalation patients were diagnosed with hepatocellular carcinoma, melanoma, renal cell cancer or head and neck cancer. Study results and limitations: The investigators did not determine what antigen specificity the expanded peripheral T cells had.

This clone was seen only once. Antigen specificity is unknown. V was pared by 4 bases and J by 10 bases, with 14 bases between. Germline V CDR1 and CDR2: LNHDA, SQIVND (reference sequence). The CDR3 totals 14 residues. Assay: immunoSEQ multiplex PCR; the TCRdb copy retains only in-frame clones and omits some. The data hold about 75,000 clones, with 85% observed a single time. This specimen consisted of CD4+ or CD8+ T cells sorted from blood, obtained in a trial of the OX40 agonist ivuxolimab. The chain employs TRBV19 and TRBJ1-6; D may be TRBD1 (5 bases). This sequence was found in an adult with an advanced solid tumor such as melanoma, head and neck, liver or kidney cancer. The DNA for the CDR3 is TGTGCCAGTAGTACCGGGGCTCGGAACTCACCCCTCCACTTT. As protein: CASSTGARNSPLHF.